This T cell receptor (beta chain) was sequenced for a study of T cell repertoires in cytomegalovirus infection. Study-level information: It can be stated that public TCR beta signatures indicated CMV infection as well as a matching HLA type. Study outcomes and limitations: Dominating the ex vivo response were TCR beta clonotypes that were CMV-specific and HLA-C-restricted. Totalled public TCR beta family frequency picked out people who carried CMV plus the relevant HLA.

Turning to this clonotype: The antigen remains undetermined.

This CDR3 contains 15 residues. V shed 3 bases and J shed 0 bases, with 12 bases lying between them. Germline lookup yields CDR1 DFQATT and CDR2 SNEGSKA (reference sequence). In TCRdb, the reads were re-called with MiXCR into one record per CDR3 protein. The sample contains approximately 500,000 distinct CDR3 sequences, over 9% of which appear only once. This receptor was taken from a human donor in good health (CMV status not recorded). Some clones in this sample may be carry-over from other donors' samples. The rearrangement joins TRBV20-1 to TRBJ2-4, with D unclear. Sequencing was performed on PBMCs. CDR3 loop: CSASSATLAKNIQYF. In nucleotides, the CDR3 is TGCAGTGCTAGTTCAGCTACGCTAGCCAAAAACATTCAGTACTTC.